This T cell receptor beta chain was sequenced in a study of cytomegalovirus exposure and HLA in healthy donors. Study-wide results and caveats: No immune exposure information besides CMV serostatus was available.

Points on this clone: As yet, its antigen is unknown.

The study ran its PCR with 60 Vbeta and 13 Jbeta primers. TCRdb keeps only in-frame clones here, not all; method: immunoSEQ multiplex PCR. The sample includes under 200,000 clones, less than 90% of them seen just once. The J segment lost 4 bases and the V segment lost 4 bases, leaving 18 bases of the junction unmatched. Germline CDR1 is SGHRS and CDR2 is YFSETQ. The CDR3 covers 19 residues. Sequencing was done on a sample of PBMCs. This chain connects TRBV5-1 to TRBJ2-1; the match to TRBD1 covers 9 bases. The receptor was isolated from a boy aged 2 to 10 in good health and CMV-seronegative. The CDR3 DNA sequence: TGCGCCAGCAGCATACCGGGACAGGGCACTCCGGGTGGATACAATGAGCAGTTCTTC. Residues: CASSIPGQGTPGGYNEQFF.